Each of the 22 T cell receptor beta chains below was sequenced from the same sample in a study of PD-1 blockade in classical Hodgkin lymphoma. Clones were read by immunoSEQ multiplex PCR, and TCRdb kept only the in-frame ones, dropping some. The sample has 35,000 to 50,000 clones, around two thirds seen once; the top ten hold around 3.1%. Time point meaning: cycle 4 day 1 (C4D1), after less than 7 weeks of nivolumab. Relapse after autologous stem cell transplantation occurred in every patient, and brentuximab vedotin exposure varied. Sequenced here: peripheral blood mononuclear cells (PBMCs), sampled before the fourth cycle of nivolumab. These receptors were obtained from a human donor with classical Hodgkin lymphoma.

V and J are TRBV19 and TRBJ1-2, with 9 bases lining up with TRBD1. V gave up 5 bases and J gave up 4 bases; unmatched junction bases: 5. There are 14 residues in the CDR3. The germline V gene encodes CDR1 LNHDA and CDR2 SQIVND (reference sequence). DNA for the CDR3: TGTGCCAGTAGTGCCCGGGACAGGGCCTATGGCTACACCTTC. It translates to CASSARDRAYGYTF.

CDR3 sequence reads: CSVEPYSLVLQETQYF. The CDR3 coding sequence is TGCAGCGTTGAACCTTACTCACTAGTCTTACAAGAGACCCAGTACTTC. The chain joins TRBV29-1 to TRBJ2-5; a weak D match, TRBD2 (5 bases). The CDR3 spans 16 residues. Trimming took 2 bases from V and 2 from J, leaving 18 bases between them. CDR1 and CDR2 from the germline V gene are SQVTM and ANQGSEA.

In this sample, this clone turned up once. The chain links TRBV19 to TRBJ2-5; TRBD1 or TRBD2 may be the D gene (5 bases each). The CDR3 covers 15 residues. The germline V gene encodes CDR1 LNHDA and CDR2 SQIVND (reference sequence). Trimming took off 2 bases at V and 5 bases at J, with 15 bases between the two ends. CDR3 nucleotide sequence: TGTGCCAGTAGTATACAGGGCTTAGCGATGGAGACCCAGTACTTC. Translated: CASSIQGLAMETQYF.

Comments on this clone: The same CDR3 can be traced to other DNA sequences in this sample. The CDR3 region has the DNA TGTGCCAGCAGTGAGGACAGACACCAAGAGACCCAGTACTTC. This sequence encodes CASSEDRHQETQYF. This chain connects TRBV2 to TRBJ2-5; D is possibly TRBD1 (6 bases). The CDR3 loop spans 14 amino acids. V was shortened by 3 bases and J by 0 bases, with 8 bases between the two germline ends. CDR1 is SNHLY, CDR2 FYNNEI, per germline.

The chain carries TRBV27 and TRBJ2-6; D call uncertain. CDR3 length: 16 residues. Germline values: CDR1 MNHEY, CDR2 SMNVEV (reference sequence). The V end lost 4 bases, the J end lost 3 bases, and 13 bases lay between the germline ends. CDR3 in DNA: TGTGCCAGCAGTTCATCGTTGTCTCTTGGGGCCAACGTCCTGACTTTC. Translation: CASSSSLSLGANVLTF.

This sequence joins TRBV7-9 and TRBJ1-3, with D unresolved. The germline V and J ends were trimmed by 1 base and 0 bases, with 10 bases remaining between them. CDR3 size: 16 residues. Per the germline V gene, CDR1 is SEHNR and CDR2 is FQNEAQ (reference sequence). This CDR3 is CASSLEQTISGNTIYF. CDR3 coding DNA: TGTGCCAGCAGCTTAGAACAAACAATCTCTGGAAACACCATATATTTT.

This clone was seen more than once but under ten times. This rearrangement joins TRBV27 to TRBJ1-1; a weak D match, TRBD1 (5 bases). This CDR3 is built from 13 residues. Germline-derived CDR1 and CDR2 are MNHEY and SMNVEV (reference sequence). V was shortened by 5 bases and J by 1 base, with 8 bases between the two germline ends. CDR3 nucleotide sequence: TGTGCCAGCAGTCTGACAGCGAACACTGAAGCTTTCTTT. Protein: CASSLTANTEAFF.

About this clone itself: Other DNA sequences of this sample code for an identical CDR3. V and J are TRBV28 and TRBJ1-5, with 8 bases matching TRBD1. Germline V gene sequence: CDR1 MDHEN, CDR2 SYDVKM. V was pared by 6 bases and J by 5 bases, with 3 bases of the junction left unmatched. The CDR3 spans 13 residues. CDR3 sequence reads: CASRDRVYQPQHF. Written as DNA, the CDR3 is TGTGCCAGCAGGGACAGGGTGTATCAGCCCCAGCATTTT.

The V gene is TRBV7-2, the J gene TRBJ2-5, with 9 bases identical to TRBD1. CDR1 SGHTA and CDR2 FQGNSA come from the germline V gene. V gave up 5 bases and J gave up 2 bases; unmatched junction bases: 3. The CDR3 spans 14 residues. This CDR3 is CASSTGTGQETQYF. As DNA, the CDR3 is TGTGCCAGCAGCACCGGGACAGGGCAAGAGACCCAGTACTTC.

The J gene is TRBJ2-7, the V gene TRBV7-9, with TRBD1 identical over 8 bases. The CDR3 extends over 15 amino acids. Germline V gene data show CDR1 as SEHNR and CDR2 as FQNEAQ (reference sequence). V shed 1 base and J 1 base; nucleotides not matched to a gene: 3. This CDR3 reads CASSLGQGRSYEQYF. The DNA of the CDR3 is TGTGCCAGCAGCTTAGGACAGGGGAGATCCTACGAGCAGTACTTC.

This clone was seen many times. The CDR3 loop is CASSLAAGGNTDTQYF. DNA for the CDR3: TGTGCCAGCAGCTTAGCAGCGGGGGGGAACACAGATACGCAGTATTTT. The chain joins TRBV7-9 to TRBJ2-3, with 10 bases fitting TRBD2. The germline V gene has CDR1 SEHNR and CDR2 FQNEAQ (reference sequence). The CDR3 contains 16 residues. V shed 0 bases, J shed 2 bases, and the junction held 2 bases outside the gene matches.

The chain links TRBV28 to TRBJ2-5, with 10 bases fitting TRBD1. V was clipped by 5 bases and J by 4 bases; unmatched bases: 4. The CDR3 loop spans 14 amino acids. Germline lookup yields CDR1 MDHEN and CDR2 SYDVKM. This CDR3 reads CASSTTGGLETQYF. In DNA form, the CDR3 reads TGTGCCAGCAGTACGACAGGGGGCTTAGAGACCCAGTACTTC.

V gene TRBV4-2 combines with J gene TRBJ1-3; maybe TRBD1 (6 bases). The germline V gene encodes CDR1 LGHNA and CDR2 YNFKEQ. V lost 4 bases and J lost 2, with 15 bases in between. This CDR3 has 16 amino acids. The CDR3, as DNA: TGTGCCAGCAGCCTAAACAGGGAGATTACTGGAAACACCATATATTTT. Translation gives CASSLNREITGNTIYF.

The chain recombines TRBV5-1 with TRBJ2-3; D remains ambiguous. The V gene lost 5 bases and the J gene lost 2 bases, with 6 bases spanning the gap. CDR1 SGHRS and CDR2 YFSETQ come from the germline V gene. This CDR3 has 12 residues. CDR3: CASRLFTDTQYF. The CDR3 DNA is TGCGCCAGCAGACTGTTCACAGATACGCAGTATTTT.

V is TRBV19 and J is TRBJ2-3, with a tentative D call TRBD2 (5 bases). The V gene lost 7 bases and the J gene lost 1 base, with 9 bases spanning the gap. The CDR3 has 13 residues. Per germline, CDR1 LNHDA and CDR2 SQIVND (reference sequence). The CDR3 sequence is CASTARGTDTQYF. Written as DNA, the CDR3 is TGTGCCAGTACGGCGCGGGGCACAGATACGCAGTATTTT.

The gene calls are TRBV7-9 and TRBJ1-6; 7 nucleotides line up with TRBD1. The J segment lost 7 bases and the V segment lost 5 bases, leaving 5 bases of the junction unmatched. Germline loops: CDR1 SEHNR, CDR2 FQNEAQ (reference sequence). This CDR3 comprises 14 residues. DNA for the CDR3: TGTGCCAGCAGCGCTGACAGGGACAATTCACCCCTCCACTTT. Encoded protein: CASSADRDNSPLHF.

The table lists this clone with a few counts. The J gene is TRBJ2-1, the V gene TRBV7-2, with D perhaps matching TRBD2 (6 bases). The CDR3 is 19 amino acids. With 1 base removed from V and 6 bases from J, the gap between germline ends came to 25 bases. Germline-derived CDR1 and CDR2 are SGHTA and FQGNSA. In DNA, the CDR3 is TGTGCCAGCAGCTTAGTCCCGTTGAACGGTGGGAGGCCCGGCAATGAGCAGTTCTTC. Encoded protein: CASSLVPLNGGRPGNEQFF.

The rearrangement uses TRBV18 and TRBJ1-2; possibly TRBD1 for D (5 bases). This CDR3 has 13 amino acids. With 8 bases removed from V and 0 bases from J, the gap between germline ends came to 10 bases. Germline assignment: CDR1 KGHSH and CDR2 LQKENI. As DNA, the CDR3 is TGTGCCAGCACCCAACAGGCTAACTATGGCTACACCTTC. Protein: CASTQQANYGYTF.

This chain uses TRBV4-2 with TRBJ1-1, with TRBD1 matching 7 bases. CDR3 size: 16 residues. Germline V lookup: CDR1 LGHNA, CDR2 YNFKEQ. The ends lost 1 base at V and 1 base at J; junction bases unmatched: 6. In DNA form, the CDR3 reads TGTGCCAGCAGCCAAGGAAGGTCAGGGGGGAACACTGAAGCTTTCTTT. It specifies CASSQGRSGGNTEAFF.

This chain uses TRBV7-8 with TRBJ2-3; D gene unclear. There are 16 residues in the CDR3. Germline loops: CDR1 SGHVS, CDR2 FQNEAQ. Trimming pared 1 base from V and 2 bases from J, leaving 13 bases between. CDR3 protein: CASSLEPSSYTDTQYF. Written as DNA, the CDR3 is TGTGCCAGCAGCTTAGAACCTAGTAGTTACACAGATACGCAGTATTTT.

The chain combines TRBV5-5 with TRBJ1-5; possibly TRBD1 for D (5 bases). The ends were cut back, 0 bases at V and 1 base at J, with 8 bases in the middle. CDR1 is SGHKS, CDR2 YYEKEE, per germline (reference sequence). CDR3 size: 15 residues. CDR3 in amino acids: CASSLAGWSNQPQHF. The CDR3 DNA reads TGTGCCAGCAGCTTGGCAGGGTGGAGCAATCAGCCCCAGCATTTT. The variable domain in full, with the rest retrieved from reference TRBV5-5 and TRBJ1-5, is DAGVTQSPTHLIKTRGQQVTLRCSPISGHKSVSWYQQVLGQGPQFIFQYYEKEERGRGNFPDRFSARQFPNYSSELNVNALLLGDSALYLCASSLAGWSNQPQHFGDGTRLSIL.

The chain couples TRBV15 to TRBJ1-5, with D possibly being TRBD1 (5 bases). V was cut by 1 base and J by 2 bases, with 9 bases left in between. The CDR3 runs 15 residues. The germline V gene has CDR1 LNHNV and CDR2 YYDKDF (reference sequence). The CDR3 sequence is CATSRGAGGNQPQHF. In nucleotides, the CDR3 is TGTGCCACCAGCAGAGGAGCGGGGGGCAATCAGCCCCAGCATTTT.